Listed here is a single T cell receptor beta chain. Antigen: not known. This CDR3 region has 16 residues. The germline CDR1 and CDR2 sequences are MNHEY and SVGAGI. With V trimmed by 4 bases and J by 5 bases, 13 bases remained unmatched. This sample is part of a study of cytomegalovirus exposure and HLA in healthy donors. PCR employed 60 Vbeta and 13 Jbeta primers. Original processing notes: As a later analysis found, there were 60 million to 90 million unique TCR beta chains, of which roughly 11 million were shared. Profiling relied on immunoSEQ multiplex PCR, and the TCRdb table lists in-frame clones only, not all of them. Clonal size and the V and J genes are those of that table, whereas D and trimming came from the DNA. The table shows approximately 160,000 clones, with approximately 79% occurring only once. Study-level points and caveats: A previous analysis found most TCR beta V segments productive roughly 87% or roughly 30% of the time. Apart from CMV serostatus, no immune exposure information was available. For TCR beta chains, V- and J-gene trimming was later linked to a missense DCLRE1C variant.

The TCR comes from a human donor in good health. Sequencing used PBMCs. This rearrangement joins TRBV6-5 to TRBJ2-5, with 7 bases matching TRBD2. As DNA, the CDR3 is TGTGCCAGCAGTTTCTCCCCCCAGGGAGGGGACGAGACCCAGTACTTC. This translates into CASSFSPQGGDETQYF.